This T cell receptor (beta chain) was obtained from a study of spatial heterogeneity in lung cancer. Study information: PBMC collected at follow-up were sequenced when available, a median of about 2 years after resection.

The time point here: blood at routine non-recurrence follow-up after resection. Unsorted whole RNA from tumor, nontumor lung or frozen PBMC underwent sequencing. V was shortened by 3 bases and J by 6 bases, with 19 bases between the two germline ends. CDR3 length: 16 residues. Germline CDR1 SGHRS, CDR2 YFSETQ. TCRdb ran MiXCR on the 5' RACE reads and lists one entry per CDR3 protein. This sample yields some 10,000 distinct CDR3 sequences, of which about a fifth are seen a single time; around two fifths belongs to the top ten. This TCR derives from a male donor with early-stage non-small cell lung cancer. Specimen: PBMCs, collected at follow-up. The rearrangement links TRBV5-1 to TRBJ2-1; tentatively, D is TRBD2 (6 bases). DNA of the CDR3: TGCGCCAGCAGCTATGGACTCCGGGACTTCTCCAATGAGCAGTTCTTC. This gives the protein CASSYGLRDFSNEQFF.